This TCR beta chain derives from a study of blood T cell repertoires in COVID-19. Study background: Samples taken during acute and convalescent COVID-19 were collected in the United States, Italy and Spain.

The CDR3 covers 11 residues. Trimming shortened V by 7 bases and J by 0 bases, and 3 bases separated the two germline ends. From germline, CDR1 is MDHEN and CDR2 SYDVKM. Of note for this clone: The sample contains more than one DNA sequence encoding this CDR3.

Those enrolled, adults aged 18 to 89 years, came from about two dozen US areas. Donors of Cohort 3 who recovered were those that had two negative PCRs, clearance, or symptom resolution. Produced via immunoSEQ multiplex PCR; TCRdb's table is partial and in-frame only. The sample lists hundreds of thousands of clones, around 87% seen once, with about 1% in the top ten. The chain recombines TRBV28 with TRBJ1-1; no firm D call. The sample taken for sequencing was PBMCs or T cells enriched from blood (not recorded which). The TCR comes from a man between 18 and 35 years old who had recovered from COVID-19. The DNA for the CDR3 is TGTGCCAGCACTCTGAACACTGAAGCTTTCTTT. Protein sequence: CASTLNTEAFF.